This T cell receptor (beta chain) came from a study of beta chain features in type 1 diabetes. General study findings and limits: Across all four CD4+ subsets, people with type 1 diabetes showed modestly shorter TCRB CDR3s.

Sequenced material consisted of expressed TCRB transcripts (all of the isolated RNA was reverse transcribed). This table comes from immunoSEQ multiplex PCR, and its TCRdb copy is limited to in-frame clones, with some not included. Here the sample spans 300,000 to 350,000 clones, roughly 14% being singletons. This clone has just a few counts. The antigen is not known. The CDR3 is 15 residues long. Germline V gives CDR1 SGHAT, CDR2 FQNNGV. Trimming took 3 bases from V and 4 from J, leaving 13 bases between them. Material for sequencing was naive CD4+ T cells from blood. The V gene is TRBV11-2, the J gene TRBJ2-1; perhaps TRBD1 as D (6 bases). The source is a woman aged 18-29 years with type 1 diabetes. The CDR3 nucleotides are TGTGCCAGCAGCTTTGTCAGGGGCCCTTACAATGAGCAGTTCTTC. Its protein product is CASSFVRGPYNEQFF.